Listed here are 28 T cell receptor beta chains from one sample, sequenced in a study of T cells after yellow fever vaccination. TCRdb re-analysed the 5' RACE reads in MiXCR, keeping a single row per CDR3 protein. Of roughly 160,000 distinct CDR3 sequences listed, 6% to 7.5% are singletons. Here the sequenced sample was CD4+ T cells sorted from PBMCs, taken less than 6 days after the first yellow fever vaccination. The receptor source for this set is a man aged 18 to 30 who received the YFV17D yellow fever vaccine.

This clonotype was seen only a few times. This chain uses TRBV6-2 or TRBV6-3 with TRBJ1-2; the D is unclear. The CDR3 has 13 amino acids. Germline-derived CDR1 and CDR2 are MNHEY and SVGEGT. V gave up 2 bases and J gave up 5 bases, with 9 bases separating them. The CDR3 DNA sequence: TGTGCCAGCAGTTACAACAGACCTTATGGCTACACCTTC. Translated, it gives CASSYNRPYGYTF.

Many counts were recorded for this clonotype. The chain links TRBV6-5 to TRBJ1-5; TRBD1 matches at 7 bases. Per the germline V gene, CDR1 is MNHEY and CDR2 is SVGAGI. The CDR3 has 14 residues. The trim removed 5 bases at V and 4 bases at J, leaving 5 bases unmatched. Here the CDR3 DNA reads TGTGCCAGCAGTCAATCGACAGGGAATCAGCCCCAGCATTTT. Protein product: CASSQSTGNQPQHF.

This clonotype was found many times. The chain recombines TRBV7-9 with TRBJ2-3; D not certain. V lost 1 base, J lost 1 base, and 15 bases lay in between. Germline V gene sequence: CDR1 SEHNR, CDR2 FQNEAQ (reference sequence). CDR3 length: 17 residues. This chain's CDR3 is CASSLGTAALGTDTQYF. In DNA, the CDR3 is TGTGCCAGCAGCTTAGGTACGGCTGCCCTCGGCACAGATACGCAGTATTTT.

This clonotype was picked up many times. This chain uses TRBV20-1 with TRBJ2-3, with D possibly matching TRBD1 (5 bases). V was clipped by 4 bases and J by 5 bases, with 16 bases between them. Germline V gene sequence: CDR1 DFQATT, CDR2 SNEGSKA (reference sequence). This CDR3 spans 14 amino acids. In nucleotides, the CDR3 is TGCAGTGCTATTTCTCAGGGCTTTGGAGATACGCAGTATTTT. Translated: CSAISQGFGDTQYF.

This clonotype was seen many times. The rearrangement uses TRBV5-1 and TRBJ2-1; D might be TRBD2 (5 bases). CDR1 and CDR2 (germline): SGHRS, YFSETQ. This CDR3 comprises 15 residues. Trimming removed 2 bases from V and 2 bases from J, with 11 bases in between. The DNA of the CDR3 is TGCGCCAGCAGCTTTGGTGGAGGCGCCTACAATGAGCAGTTCTTC. Protein product: CASSFGGGAYNEQFF.

This clonotype was picked up many times. This rearrangement joins TRBV3-1 to TRBJ1-3; D remains ambiguous. Germline V lookup: CDR1 LGHDT, CDR2 YNNKEL (reference sequence). The CDR3 length is 15 residues. The ends were cut back, 4 bases at V and 2 bases at J, with 12 bases in the middle. The CDR3, as DNA: TGTGCCAGCAGCCTGGAACGAACTCCTGGAAACACCATATATTTT. Residues: CASSLERTPGNTIYF.

This chain joins TRBV18 and TRBJ2-3, with 9 bases lining up with TRBD1. The germline gives CDR1 KGHSH, CDR2 LQKENI. Losses at the gene ends were 3 bases for V and 6 bases for J; bases not matched to a gene: 13. The CDR3 contains 17 residues. Written as DNA, the CDR3 is TGTGCCAGCTCACCCCTCTCCGGGACAGGGAGGATGGATACGCAGTATTTT. It encodes CASSPLSGTGRMDTQYF.

The table lists this clonotype with many counts. The J gene is TRBJ1-1, the V gene TRBV24-1; a possible D gene is TRBD1 (6 bases). CDR1 is KGHDR and CDR2 is SFDVKD in the germline V gene. V lost 3 bases to trimming and J lost 5 bases, with 12 bases between them. The CDR3 has 14 residues. Written as DNA, the CDR3 is TGTGCCACCAGTGATGCAAAACAGGGAACTGAAGCTTTCTTT. This gives the protein CATSDAKQGTEAFF.

The table lists this clonotype with a few counts. CDR3 nucleotide sequence: TGCAGTGCTAGGAATTGGAAGACCCAGTACTTC. Translation gives CSARNWKTQYF. The rearrangement uses TRBV20-1 and TRBJ2-5; D gene ambiguous. This CDR3 has 11 amino acids. Germline V gene sequence: CDR1 DFQATT, CDR2 SNEGSKA (reference sequence). Trimming took off 3 bases at V and 6 bases at J, with 8 bases between the two ends.

V gene TRBV2 combines with J gene TRBJ1-4; TRBD1 agrees at 9 bases. The germline gives CDR1 SNHLY, CDR2 FYNNEI. CDR3 size: 14 residues. Unmatched junction bases numbered 7, after V lost 7 bases and J lost 7 bases. The CDR3 protein is CASKGRTGAEKLFF. The CDR3 DNA sequence: TGTGCCAGCAAGGGTCGGACAGGGGCTGAAAAACTGTTTTTT.

The genes are TRBV4-3 and TRBJ2-5; the D gene is possibly TRBD1 (6 bases). The CDR3 is 14 amino acids. V was shortened by 1 base and J by 4 bases, with 10 bases between the two germline ends. Germline values: CDR1 LGHNA, CDR2 YSLEER. The CDR3 DNA sequence: TGCGCCAGCAGCCAAGTGGACAGCGGAGAGACCCAGTACTTC. This codes for CASSQVDSGETQYF.

The V call is TRBV12-3 or TRBV12-4, the J call TRBJ1-1; the D is unclear. The CDR3 runs 13 residues. Deletions cut 4 bases from V and 4 bases from J, with 10 bases between. CDR3 protein: CASSWKRTTEAFF. The CDR3 DNA reads as TGTGCCAGCAGTTGGAAGCGGACCACTGAAGCTTTCTTT.

This chain connects TRBV11-3 to TRBJ2-5; 11 bases agree with TRBD1. The CDR3 is 17 residues long. The germline V gene encodes CDR1 SGHNT and CDR2 YENEEA. The V segment lost 1 base and the J segment 3 bases; nucleotides outside the gene matches: 7. DNA of the CDR3: TGTGCCAGCAGCTTAGGATCGGGACAGGGGGAGGAAGAGACCCAGTACTTC. Its translation: CASSLGSGQGEEETQYF.

This clonotype appeared many times. CDR3 protein: CASSHGTSSYNEQFF. CDR3 coding DNA: TGCGCCAGCAGCCACGGGACTAGCTCCTACAATGAGCAGTTCTTC. The chain couples TRBV4-1 to TRBJ2-1, with 8 positions matching TRBD2. This CDR3 is built from 15 residues. Per the germline V gene, CDR1 is MGHRA and CDR2 is YSYEKL. V shed 3 bases and J 0 bases; nucleotides not matched to a gene: 1.

The chain uses TRBV20-1 and TRBJ1-2; a weak D match, TRBD1 (6 bases). V was trimmed by 4 bases and J by 4 bases, leaving 13 bases between them. CDR3 size: 13 residues. Germline loops: CDR1 DFQATT, CDR2 SNEGSKA (reference sequence). The CDR3 is CSAIGGAGYGYTF. CDR3 bases: TGCAGTGCTATCGGGGGGGCGGGCTATGGCTACACCTTC.

The rearrangement links TRBV14 to TRBJ2-5; 8 bases are shared with TRBD2. Trimming took 0 bases from V and 7 from J; bases not matched to a gene: 1. The V gene's germline CDR1 is SGHDN and CDR2 FVKESK. The CDR3 spans 13 residues. This CDR3 is CASSQDLAGTQYF. DNA for the CDR3: TGTGCCAGCAGCCAAGACCTAGCGGGGACCCAGTACTTC.

The rearrangement links TRBV7-2 to TRBJ1-2; the D is unclear. V lost 5 bases and J lost 3, with 13 bases in between. CDR1 is SGHTA, CDR2 FQGNSA, per germline. The CDR3 runs to 14 residues. In DNA, the CDR3 is TGTGCCAGCAGCCCCGGACCATGGGACTATGGCTACACCTTC. As protein: CASSPGPWDYGYTF.

The rearrangement links TRBV5-5 to TRBJ2-1, with TRBD1 matching over 7 bases. CDR3 length: 16 amino acids. The V and J ends lost 6 bases and 0 bases, in that order; junction bases with no gene match: 9. Germline values: CDR1 SGHKS, CDR2 YYEKEE (reference sequence). Written as DNA, the CDR3 is TGTGCCAGCATCATCCGACAGGGAAGCTCCTACAATGAGCAGTTCTTC. Its protein product is CASIIRQGSSYNEQFF. Based on the CDR3 plus reference TRBV5-5 and TRBJ2-1, the full variable domain is DAGVTQSPTHLIKTRGQQVTLRCSPISGHKSVSWYQQVLGQGPQFIFQYYEKEERGRGNFPDRFSARQFPNYSSELNVNALLLGDSALYLCASIIRQGSSYNEQFFGPGTRLTVL.

This clonotype showed up many times. The V and J genes are TRBV6-5 and TRBJ1-4, with 7 bases fitting TRBD1. The CDR3 runs to 14 residues. Per germline, CDR1 MNHEY and CDR2 SVGAGI. The V gene end was trimmed by 4 bases and the J gene end by 8 bases; junction bases not matched to a gene: 7. The CDR3 region has the DNA TGTGCCAGCAGTTCTGACAGGGTGGGGGAAAAACTGTTTTTT. Translation: CASSSDRVGEKLFF.

This clonotype has a count of ten or more. The rearrangement uses TRBV5-7 and TRBJ2-1; weak D call: TRBD2 (5 bases). TRBV5-7 is identified as an open reading frame with a role that is uncertain. This CDR3 is built from 15 residues. The V end was cut by 0 bases, the J end by 5 bases, with 12 bases between. For the CDR3, the DNA is TGTGCCAGCAGCTTGGGGGCTAGCCGGGACAATGAGCAGTTCTTC. Amino acid sequence: CASSLGASRDNEQFF.

This clonotype was detected many times. The chain joins TRBV18 to TRBJ2-3; D not certain. The CDR3 contains 12 residues. V lost 3 bases to trimming and J lost 9 bases, with 10 bases between them. Germline V CDR1 and CDR2: KGHSH, LQKENI. CDR3 in DNA: TGTGCCAGCTCACCTCAACCCGGCACGCAGTATTTT. It specifies CASSPQPGTQYF.

This chain joins TRBV7-3 and TRBJ2-5; 8 bases line up with TRBD1. Trimming removed 5 bases from V and 3 bases from J; junction bases left unmatched: 8. The CDR3 runs 15 residues. CDR1 is SGHTA and CDR2 is FQGTGA in the germline V gene. CDR3 coding DNA: TGTGCCAGCAGCCTTTTCGGACAGGGTAAAGAGACCCAGTACTTC. Protein product: CASSLFGQGKETQYF. Using reference TRBV7-3 and TRBJ2-5 for the parts outside the CDR3, the full variable domain is GAGVSQTPSNKVTEKGKYVELRCDPISGHTALYWYRQSLGQGPEFLIYFQGTGAADDSGLPNDRFFAVRPEGSVSTLKIQRTERGDSAVYLCASSLFGQGKETQYFGPGTRLLVL.

This clonotype was detected ten times or more. The V gene is TRBV6-1, the J gene TRBJ1-6; maybe TRBD1 (5 bases). The length of the CDR3 is 18 residues. V shed 6 bases and J shed 0 bases, with 18 bases lying between them. Germline CDR1 MNHNS, CDR2 SASEGT. The CDR3 sequence: CASSPLRGGSSYNSPLHF. CDR3 DNA sequence: TGTGCCAGCAGCCCGCTCCGGGGGGGTAGCTCCTATAATTCACCCCTCCACTTT.

This clonotype showed up many times. V gene TRBV7-3 combines with J gene TRBJ2-3; 10 bases match TRBD2. The ends lost 5 bases at V and 3 bases at J; junction bases unmatched: 8. The CDR3 spans 16 residues. Per the germline V gene, CDR1 is SGHTA and CDR2 is FQGTGA. This CDR3 is CASSPNSGGATDTQYF. CDR3 sequence (DNA): TGTGCCAGCAGCCCCAACAGCGGGGGGGCTACAGATACGCAGTATTTT.

This clonotype was found many times. V usage is TRBV6-5 and J usage is TRBJ1-1; D is undetermined. Germline V gene data show CDR1 as MNHEY and CDR2 as SVGAGI. The V end was cut by 4 bases, the J end by 1 base, with 10 bases between. The CDR3 runs to 14 residues. In DNA, the CDR3 is TGTGCCAGCAGTTCAATGACTGCGAACACTGAAGCTTTCTTT. It specifies CASSSMTANTEAFF.

This clonotype showed up just a few times. The V call is TRBV6-1, the J call TRBJ2-1; 9 nucleotides match TRBD1. This CDR3 has 15 amino acids. CDR1 and CDR2 (germline): MNHNS, SASEGT. After removal of 2 bases from V and 9 bases from J, the junction contained 8 bases not matched to a gene. CDR3 in DNA: TGTGCCAGCAGTGAACCCTCAGGACAGGGGACTGAGCAGTTCTTC. Translated, it gives CASSEPSGQGTEQFF.

In this sample, this clonotype turned up a few times. CDR3 nucleotide sequence: TGTGCCAGCAGCTGGGGGACAGGCCATAATTCACCCCTCCACTTT. This gives the protein CASSWGTGHNSPLHF. This chain links TRBV5-5 with TRBJ1-6; TRBD1 matches 8 bases. Germline-derived CDR1 and CDR2 are SGHKS and YYEKEE (reference sequence). V lost 3 bases and J lost 5; bases outside the gene matches: 4. The CDR3 extends over 15 amino acids.

Details on this clonotype: This sequence may be a read error, since a much larger clone differs from it by one base. V is TRBV12-3 or TRBV12-4 and J is TRBJ2-7; the D gene is possibly TRBD1 (5 bases). Trimming stripped 4 bases from V and 2 bases from J, with 15 bases between. The CDR3 consists of 15 residues. CDR3 region: CASSSLVGPTYEQYF. The CDR3 DNA reads as TGTGCCAGCAGTTCTCTAGTGGGGCCGACCTACGAGCAGTACTTC.